The 26 T cell receptor beta chains presented below share a single source sample, sequenced in a study of blood T cell repertoires in COVID-19. Sequencing used immunoSEQ multiplex PCR; TCRdb keeps in-frame clones, though not all of them. The table shows some 260,000 clones, with about 87% occurring only once. The specimen was peripheral blood. The origin of the receptors is a woman between 65 and 79 years old with COVID-19, enrolled during active disease.

The CDR3 bases are TGTGCCAGCAGCCACGACACCCTGAACACTGAAGCTTTCTTT. It specifies CASSHDTLNTEAFF. The genes are TRBV3-1 (or the pseudogene TRBV3-2) and TRBJ1-1; no firm D call. Germline CDR1 reads LGHDT; CDR2 reads YNNKEL (reference sequence). The CDR3 totals 14 residues. V lost 3 bases and J 0 bases, leaving 8 bases between the germline ends.

The V gene is TRBV19, the J gene TRBJ1-2; D is unresolved. CDR1 is LNHDA and CDR2 is SQIVND in the germline V gene (reference sequence). Trimming removed 4 bases at V and 6 bases at J, with 21 bases between. CDR3 length equals 16 residues. The CDR3 loop is CASSTYGALAGDGYTF. The CDR3 nucleotides read TGTGCCAGTAGTACATACGGCGCTCTAGCCGGCGATGGCTACACCTTC.

The chain has TRBV15 and TRBJ1-4; no clear D gene. This CDR3 has 14 residues. Trimming removed 0 bases at V and 8 bases at J, with 10 bases between. The germline gives CDR1 LNHNV, CDR2 YYDKDF (reference sequence). The CDR3 sequence is CATSRDRAVEKLFF. CDR3 in DNA: TGTGCCACCAGCAGAGATCGAGCGGTGGAAAAACTGTTTTTT.

The chain has TRBV10-1 and TRBJ2-7; 7 positions match TRBD1. In germline, CDR1 is WNHNN, CDR2 SYGVQD (reference sequence). The CDR3 length is 22 residues. The V and J ends lost 5 bases and 3 bases, in that order; junction bases with no gene match: 31. In DNA form, the CDR3 reads TGCGCCAGCAGTTCCCCCGGGACAGAGCATACTACGAGAACACCGGATGACTACGAGCAGTACTTC. Residues: CASSSPGTEHTTRTPDDYEQYF.

The genes are TRBV27 and TRBJ1-1; D may be TRBD1 (5 bases). Trimming removed 1 base from V and 0 bases from J, with 9 bases in between. The CDR3 is 15 residues long. From germline, CDR1 is MNHEY and CDR2 SMNVEV (reference sequence). The CDR3 region is CASSLWGVVNTEAFF. The CDR3 nucleotides are TGTGCCAGCAGTTTATGGGGCGTAGTGAACACTGAAGCTTTCTTT.

The DNA for the CDR3 is TGTGCCAGCAGCCAACGCGGGAGTACCTACAATGAGCAGTTCTTC. Translation: CASSQRGSTYNEQFF. The chain has TRBV11-3 and TRBJ2-1; TRBD2 aligns across 7 bases. Trimming removed 5 bases from V and 2 bases from J; junction bases left unmatched: 6. Germline CDR1 reads SGHNT; CDR2 reads YENEEA. There are 15 residues in the CDR3.

CDR3 amino acids: CASSSPHTGELFF. The CDR3 DNA reads TGTGCCAGCAGCTCTCCTCACACCGGGGAGCTGTTTTTT. The chain links TRBV7-3 to TRBJ2-2, with D uncertain. This CDR3 is 13 amino acids long. Trimming pared 4 bases from V and 3 bases from J, leaving 6 bases between. Germline V gene lookup returns CDR1 SGHTA and CDR2 FQGTGA.

The rearrangement uses TRBV9 and TRBJ2-1; TRBD2 agrees at 7 bases. CDR1 and CDR2 from the germline V gene are SGDLS and YYNGEE. This CDR3 spans 17 amino acids. V shed 1 base and J 0 bases; nucleotides not matched to a gene: 7. CDR3 sequence reads: CASSVRTSVPSYNEQFF. The DNA for the CDR3 is TGTGCCAGCAGCGTAAGAACTAGCGTTCCCTCCTACAATGAGCAGTTCTTC.

V and J are TRBV4-3 and TRBJ2-3, with D possibly TRBD1 on 6 matching bases. V was cut by 1 base and J by 1 base, with 12 bases left in between. This CDR3 contains 16 residues. CDR1 and CDR2 from the germline V gene are LGHNA and YSLEER. CDR3 loop: CASSQGGQGRTDTQYF. CDR3 DNA sequence: TGCGCCAGCAGCCAAGGGGGACAAGGACGCACAGATACGCAGTATTTT.

The gene calls are TRBV6-5 and TRBJ2-2; tentative D call: TRBD2 (6 bases). The V gene lost 5 bases and the J gene lost 3 bases, with 10 bases spanning the gap. The CDR3 runs 14 residues. The germline V gene encodes CDR1 MNHEY and CDR2 SVGAGI. CDR3 DNA: TGTGCCAGCAGTCCCACTAGCTACACCGGGGAGCTGTTTTTT. Its protein product is CASSPTSYTGELFF.

V is TRBV14 and J is TRBJ2-3; the D gene is possibly TRBD1 (6 bases). Trimming left V 1 base short and J 3 bases short, with 17 bases between. The CDR3 length is 17 residues. The germline CDR1 and CDR2 sequences are SGHDN and FVKESK. For the CDR3, the DNA is TGTGCCAGCAGCCAAGGTCGGTGGGGGCTGGGGACAGATACGCAGTATTTT. Its protein is CASSQGRWGLGTDTQYF.

The chain employs TRBV2 and TRBJ2-7; possibly TRBD1 for D (5 bases). V lost 4 bases, J lost 1 base, and 5 bases lay in between. This CDR3 region has 12 residues. The germline V gene encodes CDR1 SNHLY and CDR2 FYNNEI. CDR3 nucleotide sequence: TGTGCCAGCAGTGGACAGTCCTACGAGCAGTACTTC. Translated: CASSGQSYEQYF.

This clone was observed once. The chain carries TRBV30 and TRBJ2-2; a weak D match, TRBD2 (5 bases). The CDR3 runs 13 residues. V lost 4 bases and J lost 4, with 10 bases in between. CDR1 is GTSNPN, CDR2 SVGIG, per germline (reference sequence). The DNA of the CDR3 is TGTGCCTGGAAACCCGAGGGCACCGGGGAGCTGTTTTTT. It codes for CAWKPEGTGELFF.

CDR3 loop: CASSEYKGVQETQYF. The CDR3 nucleotides are TGTGCCAGCAGTGAATATAAGGGGGTCCAAGAGACCCAGTACTTC. The chain has TRBV25-1 and TRBJ2-5, with D maybe TRBD1 (6 bases). V lost 0 bases and J 1 base, leaving 9 bases between the germline ends. Germline CDR1 MGHDK, CDR2 SYGVNS. This CDR3 has 15 amino acids.

The rearrangement joins TRBV12-3 or TRBV12-4 to TRBJ2-1; 8 nucleotides agree with TRBD2. The CDR3 is 13 residues long. V gave up 7 bases and J gave up 8 bases; unmatched junction bases: 7. The chain's CDR3 is CASTLGLVHEQFF. DNA for the CDR3: TGTGCCAGCACTTTGGGACTAGTCCATGAGCAGTTCTTC.

The rearrangement links TRBV4-1 to TRBJ2-1; 12 bases are shared with TRBD2. The CDR3 length is 15 residues. Germline V CDR1 and CDR2: MGHRA, YSYEKL. After removal of 2 bases from V and 8 bases from J, the junction contained 4 bases not matched to a gene. The CDR3 DNA follows: TGCGCCAGCAGCCAAACACTAGCGGGAGGATATGAGCAGTTCTTC. It specifies CASSQTLAGGYEQFF.

This clone was seen only once. The chain links TRBV20-1 to TRBJ1-6; tentatively, D is TRBD1 (6 bases). The V and J ends lost 3 bases and 3 bases respectively, with 21 bases between them. The CDR3 loop spans 18 amino acids. Germline-derived CDR1 and CDR2 are DFQATT and SNEGSKA (reference sequence). The CDR3 here is CSASGDTKKSFYNSPLHF. In nucleotides, the CDR3 is TGCAGTGCTAGTGGGGACACCAAAAAGAGCTTCTATAATTCACCCCTCCACTTT.

The chain has TRBV3-1 (or the pseudogene TRBV3-2) and TRBJ2-2, with 7 nucleotides matching TRBD2. CDR3 size: 17 residues. The V segment lost 1 base and the J segment 1 base; nucleotides outside the gene matches: 6. Germline V CDR1 and CDR2: LGHDT, YNNKEL (reference sequence). CDR3 sequence reads: CASSQGRSSGNTGELFF. For the CDR3, the DNA is TGTGCCAGCAGCCAAGGGAGGTCTAGCGGGAACACCGGGGAGCTGTTTTTT.

As regards this clone: The germline gene is not matched at one end of the junction; a read error may be the cause. The chain couples TRBV7-3 to TRBJ2-3; no clear D gene. CDR1 and CDR2 from the germline V gene are SGHTA and FQGTGA. This CDR3 is 16 amino acids long. CDR3 nucleotides: TGTGCCAGCAGCCTAACGTCAGTGGGTCAGGCAGATACGCAGTATTTT. This gives the protein CASSLTSVGQADTQYF.

This clone showed up just once. The chain employs TRBV18 and TRBJ1-3; D gene ambiguous. The germline gives CDR1 KGHSH, CDR2 LQKENI. The CDR3 length is 15 residues. Between the trimmed V and J ends, which lost 3 bases and 0 bases, there was a span of 9 bases. The CDR3 loop is CASSPARSSGNTIYF. In nucleotides, the CDR3 is TGTGCCAGCTCACCTGCCCGGAGCTCTGGAAACACCATATATTTT.

The chain has TRBV4-1 and TRBJ2-7; TRBD2 matches at 10 bases. Germline V gives CDR1 MGHRA, CDR2 YSYEKL. The CDR3 length is 16 residues. V shed 1 base and J 4 bases; nucleotides not matched to a gene: 7. For the CDR3, the DNA is TGCGCCAGCAGCCAAGTAGAACTAGCGGGACGGTACGAGCAGTACTTC. This gives the protein CASSQVELAGRYEQYF.

This clone showed up many times. The chain couples TRBV6-5 to TRBJ1-5; 8 bases match TRBD1. There are 15 residues in the CDR3. The junction had 8 bases not matched to a gene; V was cut back by 6 bases and J by 4 bases. The germline V gene encodes CDR1 MNHEY and CDR2 SVGAGI. CDR3 in DNA: TGTGCCAGCAGCCTAGGGACAGGCCTAAATCAGCCCCAGCATTTT. It is translated as CASSLGTGLNQPQHF.

The chain links TRBV5-5 to TRBJ2-7; D is tentatively TRBD1 or TRBD2 (5 bases each). The CDR3 has 15 amino acids. Trimming took off 4 bases at V and 1 base at J, with 15 bases between the two ends. Germline V gene lookup returns CDR1 SGHKS and CDR2 YYEKEE (reference sequence). The CDR3 nucleotides read TGTGCCAGCAGCCTGGGACCGAACTATTCCTACGAGCAGTACTTC. Protein product: CASSLGPNYSYEQYF.

The V and J genes are TRBV12-3 or TRBV12-4 and TRBJ2-7, with D tentatively TRBD1 (5 bases). The CDR3 extends over 13 amino acids. The V end lost 3 bases, the J end lost 5 bases, and 11 bases lay between the germline ends. The CDR3 protein is CASSLRRTNEQYF. CDR3 in DNA: TGTGCCAGCAGTTTGCGGCGGACAAACGAGCAGTACTTC.

The chain combines TRBV2 with TRBJ1-2, with D uncertain. The CDR3 is 14 amino acids. With 3 bases removed from V and 6 bases from J, the gap between germline ends came to 14 bases. The germline gives CDR1 SNHLY, CDR2 FYNNEI. CDR3 in amino acids: CASSERLREDGYTF. The DNA of the CDR3 is TGTGCCAGCAGTGAGCGCCTCAGAGAGGATGGCTACACCTTC.

This clone was seen a single time. In DNA form, the CDR3 reads TGTGCCAGCAGCAAAGCGCCGTTGGAGTGTACCTACGAGCAGTACTTC. This gives the protein CASSKAPLECTYEQYF. The rearrangement joins TRBV21-1 to TRBJ2-7; the D call of TRBD2 is as the table states it, not checked on the DNA. TRBV21-1 is flagged as a pseudogene. This CDR3 is built from 16 residues.